This TCR beta chain was captured by sequencing in a study of STAT5B mutations in CD4+ large granular lymphocyte leukemia. The study, taken as a whole, reports: Without HLA matching, higher CD4+ than CD8+ T-LGLL clonality could reflect small sample size. No patients shared main leukemic clonotypes, though around 27% appeared at low frequency elsewhere. Patient CD4-sorted repertoires stayed more clonal than healthy ones after leukemic-clone removal.

Original processing methods: A productive frequency of 2.59 x 10-5 was the lowest detectable. Sequencing was performed with immunoSEQ multiplex PCR; in TCRdb, only in-frame clones are kept and a portion is missing. The V and J calls and clone size were taken over from that table, and D and trimming were inferred from the DNA. This sample has about 33,000 clones, with 81% found just once. Per the germline V gene, CDR1 is WSHSY and CDR2 is SAAADI. CDR3 length: 14 amino acids. Trimming took off 3 bases at V and 0 bases at J, with 8 bases between the two ends. In the case of this clone: Its antigen remains unknown.

The sequence came from a human donor in good health. V and J are TRBV10-2 and TRBJ1-1; D ambiguous. The sequenced sample consisted of CD4+ T cells from blood buffy coats. Written as DNA, the CDR3 is TGCGCCAGCAGTGACTGGACGGTGAACACTGAAGCTTTCTTT. Its protein product is CASSDWTVNTEAFF.